This T cell receptor (beta chain) was documented in a study of T cell responses to AZD1222 COVID-19 vaccine. Doses given second, at about 4 or about 12 weeks, were pooled. The count of this clone is one. The antigen remains undetermined. Some clones are missing from TCRdb's copy, which holds only in-frame ones; the method was immunoSEQ multiplex PCR. The data show about 150,000 clones, 90% seen once. Germline V gives CDR1 MNHEY, CDR2 SMNVEV (reference sequence). The CDR3 consists of 12 residues. The V and J ends lost 8 bases and 7 bases respectively, with 12 bases between them. Study results and limitations: Just a handful of people given AZD1222 tested seropositive at baseline.

The sample in question was peripheral blood, obtained 28 days after the second AZD1222 dose. The receptor was derived from an adult who received the AZD1222 COVID-19 vaccine. The chain employs TRBV27 and TRBJ2-1; tentative D call: TRBD2 (6 bases). CDR3 amino acids: CASGLTVNEQFF. The CDR3 DNA reads TGTGCCAGCGGACTAACGGTGAATGAGCAGTTCTTC.